Reported below is one TCR beta chain. What it recognizes is unknown. The CDR3 spans 15 residues. CDR1 is SGHNT and CDR2 is YYREEE in the germline V gene (reference sequence). The V end was cut by 0 bases, the J end by 7 bases, with 16 bases between. This sample was taken from a study of shared clonotypes between healthy human individuals. Study-wide points: It was expected that sequencing depth would affect clonotype sharing among donors. There were few donors, and this limited the genetic and exposure-history diversity represented.

Several immunoSEQ 96-well plates shared each subset's DNA, each plate a replicate. Original analysis: Filtering differed for immunoSEQ, which gave only junction sequences without quality scores. Data came from immunoSEQ multiplex PCR; TCRdb stores just in-frame clones and leaves some out. V and J calls and clone size are those listed in that table; D and trimming were worked out from the DNA. The sample holds more than 2,000,000 clones; more than 80% are singletons and the top ten take under 0.45%. The chain combines TRBV5-4 with TRBJ1-2, with D maybe TRBD1 (6 bases). The TCR was taken from a man younger than 30 in good health. Some clones in this sample may be carry-over from other donors' samples. Sequences were obtained from naive CD4+ T cells from PBMCs. Documented subset: CD45RA+ positively selected. The CDR3 nucleotides are TGTGCCAGCAGCTTGGCCCTGGGGGCCTTTGGTGGCTACACCTTC. Its protein is CASSLALGAFGGYTF.